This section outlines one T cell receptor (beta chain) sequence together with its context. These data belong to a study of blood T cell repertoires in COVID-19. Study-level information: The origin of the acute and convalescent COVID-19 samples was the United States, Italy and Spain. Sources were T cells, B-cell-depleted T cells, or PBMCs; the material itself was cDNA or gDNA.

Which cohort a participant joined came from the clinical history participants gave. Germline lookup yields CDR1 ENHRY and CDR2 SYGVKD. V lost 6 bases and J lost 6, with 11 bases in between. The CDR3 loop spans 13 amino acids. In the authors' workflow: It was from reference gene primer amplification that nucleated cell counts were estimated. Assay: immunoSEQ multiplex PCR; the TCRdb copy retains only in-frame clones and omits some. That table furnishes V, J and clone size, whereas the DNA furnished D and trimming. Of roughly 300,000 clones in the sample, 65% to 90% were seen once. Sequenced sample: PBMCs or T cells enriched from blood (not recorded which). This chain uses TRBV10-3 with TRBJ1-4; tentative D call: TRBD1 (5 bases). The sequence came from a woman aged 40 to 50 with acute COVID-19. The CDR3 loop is CAIRGRVDEKLFF. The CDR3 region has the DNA TGTGCCATCAGAGGCAGGGTGGATGAAAAACTGTTTTTT.